This TCR beta chain was recovered during a study of blood T cell repertoires in COVID-19. About the study: PBMCs, B-cell-depleted T cells, or T cells were the source of the cDNA or gDNA that made up the material.

Looked up from germline, CDR1 is MDHEN and CDR2 is SYDVKM. There are 14 residues in the CDR3. V dropped 3 bases and J dropped 7; count of bases not matched to a gene: 7. Using immunoSEQ multiplex PCR, the repertoire was profiled, and TCRdb retains in-frame clones only, with some absent. The repertoire holds roughly 380,000 clones, with roughly 90% as singletons. V gene TRBV28 combines with J gene TRBJ1-2; 8 nucleotides match TRBD1. Sequencing input: PBMCs or T cells enriched from blood (not recorded which). This TCR derives from a woman aged 25-40 years who had been exposed to COVID-19. In nucleotides, the CDR3 is TGTGCCAGCAGTTTTGGACAGGGATTGGGTGGCTACACCTTC. This encodes CASSFGQGLGGYTF.